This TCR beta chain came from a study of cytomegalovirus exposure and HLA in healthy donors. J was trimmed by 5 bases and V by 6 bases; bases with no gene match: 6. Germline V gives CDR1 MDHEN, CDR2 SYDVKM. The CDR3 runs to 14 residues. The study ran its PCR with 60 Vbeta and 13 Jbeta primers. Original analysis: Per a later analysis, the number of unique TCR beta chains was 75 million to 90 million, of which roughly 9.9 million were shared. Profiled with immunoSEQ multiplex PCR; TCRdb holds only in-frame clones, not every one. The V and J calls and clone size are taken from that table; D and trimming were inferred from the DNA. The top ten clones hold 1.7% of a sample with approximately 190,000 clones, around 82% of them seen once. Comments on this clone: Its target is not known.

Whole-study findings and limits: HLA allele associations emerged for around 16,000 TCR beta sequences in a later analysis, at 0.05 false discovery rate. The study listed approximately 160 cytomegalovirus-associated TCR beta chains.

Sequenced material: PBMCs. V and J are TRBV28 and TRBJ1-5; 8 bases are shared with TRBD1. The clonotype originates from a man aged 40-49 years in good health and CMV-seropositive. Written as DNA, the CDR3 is TGTGCCAGCAGCCGTACAGGGGGGTATCAGCCCCAGCATTTT. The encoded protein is CASSRTGGYQPQHF.